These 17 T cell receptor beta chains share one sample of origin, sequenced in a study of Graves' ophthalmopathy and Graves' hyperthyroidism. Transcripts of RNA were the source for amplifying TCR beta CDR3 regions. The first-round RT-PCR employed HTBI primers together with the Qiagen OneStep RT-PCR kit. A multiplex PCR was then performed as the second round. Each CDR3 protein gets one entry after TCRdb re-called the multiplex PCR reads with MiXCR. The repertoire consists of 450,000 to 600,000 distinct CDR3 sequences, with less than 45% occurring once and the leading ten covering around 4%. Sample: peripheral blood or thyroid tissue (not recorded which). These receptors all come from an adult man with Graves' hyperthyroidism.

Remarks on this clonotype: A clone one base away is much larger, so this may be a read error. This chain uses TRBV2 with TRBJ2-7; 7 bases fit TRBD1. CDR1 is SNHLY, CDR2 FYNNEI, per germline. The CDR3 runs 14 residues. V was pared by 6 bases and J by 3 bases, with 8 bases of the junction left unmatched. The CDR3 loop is CASSPVTGLYEQYF. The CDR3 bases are TGTGCCAGCAGCCCAGTGACAGGGCTCTACGAGCAGTACTTC.

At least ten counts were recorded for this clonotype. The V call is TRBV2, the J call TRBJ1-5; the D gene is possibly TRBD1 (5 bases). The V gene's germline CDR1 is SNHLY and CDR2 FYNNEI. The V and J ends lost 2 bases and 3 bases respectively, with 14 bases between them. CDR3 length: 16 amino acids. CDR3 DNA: TGTGCCAGCAGTGAACAGGGAGGGGTGAACAATCAGCCCCAGCATTTT. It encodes CASSEQGGVNNQPQHF. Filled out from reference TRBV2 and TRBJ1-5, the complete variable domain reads EPEVTQTPSHQVTQMGQEVILRCVPISNHLYFYWYRQILGQKVEFLVSFYNNEISEKSEIFDDQFSVERPDGSNFTLKIRSTKLEDSAMYFCASSEQGGVNNQPQHFGDGTRLSIL.

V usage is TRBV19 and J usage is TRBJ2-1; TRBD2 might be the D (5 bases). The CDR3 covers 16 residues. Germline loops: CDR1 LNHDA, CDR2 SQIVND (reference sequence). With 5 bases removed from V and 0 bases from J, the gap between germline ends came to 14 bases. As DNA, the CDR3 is TGTGCCAGTAGTTGGCGAGAAGGGAGCTCCTACAATGAGCAGTTCTTC. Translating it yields CASSWREGSSYNEQFF.

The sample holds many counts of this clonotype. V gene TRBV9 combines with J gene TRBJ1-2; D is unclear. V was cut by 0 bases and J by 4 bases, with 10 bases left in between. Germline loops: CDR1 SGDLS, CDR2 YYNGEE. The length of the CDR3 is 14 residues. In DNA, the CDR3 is TGTGCCAGCAGCGTAGCAACGGGAAGCTATGGCTACACCTTC. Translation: CASSVATGSYGYTF.

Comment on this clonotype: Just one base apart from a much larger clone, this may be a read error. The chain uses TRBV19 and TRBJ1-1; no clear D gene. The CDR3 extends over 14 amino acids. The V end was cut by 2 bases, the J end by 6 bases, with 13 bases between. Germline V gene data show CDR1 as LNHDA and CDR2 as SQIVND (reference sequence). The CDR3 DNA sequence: TGTGCCAGTAGTATAAAAGCATTGGGAGCTGAAGCTTTCTTT. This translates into CASSIKALGAEAFF.

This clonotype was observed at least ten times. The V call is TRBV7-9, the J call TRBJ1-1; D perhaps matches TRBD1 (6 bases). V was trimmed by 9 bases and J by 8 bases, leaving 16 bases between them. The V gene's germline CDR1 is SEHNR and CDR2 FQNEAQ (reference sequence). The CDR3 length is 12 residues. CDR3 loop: CASSFTGTEAFF. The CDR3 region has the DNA TGTGCCAGTAGTTTTACCGGGACAGAAGCTTTCTTT.

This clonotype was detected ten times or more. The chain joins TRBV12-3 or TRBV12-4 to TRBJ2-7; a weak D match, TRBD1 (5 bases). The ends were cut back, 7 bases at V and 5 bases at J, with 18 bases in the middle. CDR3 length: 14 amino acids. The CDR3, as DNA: TGTGCCAGCACTCAGGGTCCGCGGCCCCACGAGCAGTACTTC. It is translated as CASTQGPRPHEQYF.

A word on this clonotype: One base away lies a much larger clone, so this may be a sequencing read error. CDR3 loop: CASSYFSSGRDNYGHTF. The CDR3 DNA reads as TGTGCCAGCAGTTACTTTTCGTCAGGGAGGGACAACTATGGCCACACCTTC. The V gene is TRBV6-5, the J gene TRBJ1-2; weak D call: TRBD1 (6 bases). CDR1 and CDR2 (germline): MNHEY, SVGAGI. This CDR3 contains 17 residues.

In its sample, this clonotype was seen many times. CDR3 residues: CASSFRTPTYNSPLHF. The DNA of the CDR3 is TGTGCCAGCAGCTTCCGGACACCTACCTATAATTCACCCCTCCACTTT. The chain combines TRBV7-9 with TRBJ1-6; D possibly corresponds to TRBD1 (5 bases). The CDR3 totals 16 residues. Germline values: CDR1 SEHNR, CDR2 FQNEAQ (reference sequence). Trimming left V 3 bases short and J 2 bases short, with 11 bases between.

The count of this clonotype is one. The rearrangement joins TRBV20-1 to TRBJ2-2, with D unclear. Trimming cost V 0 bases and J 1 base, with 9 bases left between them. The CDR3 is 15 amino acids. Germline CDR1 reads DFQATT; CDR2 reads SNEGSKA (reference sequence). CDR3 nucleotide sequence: TGCAGTGCTAGAGATGTAGGGCAGAACACCGGGGAGCTGTTTTTT. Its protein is CSARDVGQNTGELFF.

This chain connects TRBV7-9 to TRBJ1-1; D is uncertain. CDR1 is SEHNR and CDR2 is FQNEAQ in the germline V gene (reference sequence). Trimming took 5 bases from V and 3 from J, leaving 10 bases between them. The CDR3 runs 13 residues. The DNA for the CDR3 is TGTGCCAGCAGCCAAGAAGAGGACACTGAAGCTTTCTTT. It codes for CASSQEEDTEAFF.

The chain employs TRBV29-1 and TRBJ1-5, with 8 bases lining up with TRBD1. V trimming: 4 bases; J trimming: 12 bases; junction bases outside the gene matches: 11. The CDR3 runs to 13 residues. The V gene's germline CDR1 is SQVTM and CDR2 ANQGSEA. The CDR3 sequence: CSVGQGMGTDQHF. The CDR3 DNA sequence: TGCAGCGTTGGACAGGGGATGGGGACAGACCAGCATTTT. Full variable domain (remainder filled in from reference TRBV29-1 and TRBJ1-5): SAVISQKPSRDICQRGTSLTIQCQVDSQVTMMFWYRQQPGQSLTLIATANQGSEATYESGFVIDKFPISRPNLTFSTLTVSNMSPEDSSIYLCSVGQGMGTDQHFGDGTRLSIL.

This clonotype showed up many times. The CDR3 sequence: CASRRDPHGYTF. CDR3 nucleotide sequence: TGTGCCAGCAGGCGAGACCCACATGGCTACACCTTC. The chain combines TRBV12-3 or TRBV12-4 with TRBJ1-2; D ambiguous. The CDR3 contains 12 residues. The V end lost 6 bases, the J end lost 6 bases, and 11 bases lay between the germline ends.

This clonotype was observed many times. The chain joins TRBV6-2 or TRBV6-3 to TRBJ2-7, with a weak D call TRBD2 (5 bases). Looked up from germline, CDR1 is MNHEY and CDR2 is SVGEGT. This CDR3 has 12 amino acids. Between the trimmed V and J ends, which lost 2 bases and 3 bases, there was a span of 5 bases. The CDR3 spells CASSYDYYEQYF. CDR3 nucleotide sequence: TGTGCCAGCAGTTACGACTACTACGAGCAGTACTTC.

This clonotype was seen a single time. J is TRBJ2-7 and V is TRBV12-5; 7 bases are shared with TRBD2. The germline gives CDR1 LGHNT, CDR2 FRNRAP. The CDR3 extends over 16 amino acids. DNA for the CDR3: TGTGCCAGCAGTTTAGCGGGCAGGGTCATAGCCTACGAGCAGTACTTC. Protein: CASSLAGRVIAYEQYF. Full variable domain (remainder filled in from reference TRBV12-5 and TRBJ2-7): DARVTQTPRHKVTEMGQEVTMRCQPILGHNTVFWYRQTMMQGLELLAYFRNRAPLDDSGMPKDRFSAEMPDATLATLKIQPSEPRDSAVYFCASSLAGRVIAYEQYFGPGTRLTVT.

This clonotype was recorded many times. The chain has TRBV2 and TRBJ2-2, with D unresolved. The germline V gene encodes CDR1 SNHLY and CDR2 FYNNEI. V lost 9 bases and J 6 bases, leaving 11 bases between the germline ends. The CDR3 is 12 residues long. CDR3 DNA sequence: TGTGCCAGTACAGATCGGGCCGGGGAGCTGTTTTTT. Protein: CASTDRAGELFF.

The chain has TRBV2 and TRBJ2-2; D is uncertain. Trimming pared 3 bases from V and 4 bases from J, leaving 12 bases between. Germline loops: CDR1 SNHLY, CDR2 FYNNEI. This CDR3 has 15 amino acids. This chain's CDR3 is CASSDTGQTTGELFF. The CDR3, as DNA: TGTGCCAGCAGTGATACGGGTCAGACCACCGGGGAGCTGTTTTTT.